This T cell receptor beta chain was obtained from a study of T-cell reconstitution after alpha-beta-depleted transplantation in children (dated by TCRdb to the mid-2010s). About the study as a whole: T-cell immune reconstitution after TCRalphabeta/CD19-depleted allogeneic hematopoietic cell transplantation in children was quantitatively tracked in the study by means of TCR repertoire profiling.

On this clonotype: The antigen it binds to is not known. Base quality data are lacking; no much larger clone is found one base away.

From the cysteine through the phenylalanine, the CDR3 covers 13 amino acids. The kept DNA is CDR3 alone, 39 bases in frame from the first base. The germline V gene (reference sequence) gives CDR1 as MNHEY and CDR2 as SMNVEV. The V and J ends are trimmed by 6 bases and 6 bases, leaving 15 bases between them. The library was prepared using PCR. The sequencing machine was an Illumina HiSeq 2500. Molecular barcoding was employed in the preparation of TCR libraries, with unique molecular identifiers being used to normalize TCRbeta repertoire quantification. TCRdb itself trimmed the public reads at Q25 with fastp, ran MiXCR and retained productive beta chains. Entries are consolidated by CDR3 protein sequence, retaining the most common genes and DNA. This sample is represented by 490,000 or so distinct CDR3 sequences; approximately 13% of them were singletons. The ten largest account for around 5.6% of the sample.

The specimen was PBMCs from the stem cell graft donor, collected from the stem cell graft. The rearrangement joined TRBV27 to TRBJ2-7, with the D gene possibly TRBD1 or TRBD2, each one fitting 5 bases. The receptor was isolated from a human donor who donated a stem cell graft to a child with combined immunodeficiency. The base sequence is TGTGCCAGCAGCCTCAGGGCCGAGGGCGAGCAGTACTTC. The resulting protein is CASSLRAEGEQYF.